The T cell receptor (beta chain) described here comes from a study of control samples from healthy donors and cancer patients. The germline CDR1 and CDR2 sequences are SGHTA and FQGTGA. The CDR3 runs to 18 residues. V lost 5 bases and J lost 2, with 21 bases in between. Only in-frame clones appear in the TCRdb table, and some are missing; sequencing was by immunoSEQ multiplex PCR. The sample lists 170,000 or so clones; 90% to 95% were seen once. The V gene is TRBV7-3, the J gene TRBJ2-2, with D perhaps TRBD2 (7 bases). The sequence was collected from a man aged 18 to 30 in good health. The sequencing sample was made of blood. CDR3 residues: CASSLLGAGAINTGELFF. CDR3 DNA: TGTGCCAGCAGCCTCCTGGGGGCGGGGGCCATTAACACCGGGGAGCTGTTTTTT.